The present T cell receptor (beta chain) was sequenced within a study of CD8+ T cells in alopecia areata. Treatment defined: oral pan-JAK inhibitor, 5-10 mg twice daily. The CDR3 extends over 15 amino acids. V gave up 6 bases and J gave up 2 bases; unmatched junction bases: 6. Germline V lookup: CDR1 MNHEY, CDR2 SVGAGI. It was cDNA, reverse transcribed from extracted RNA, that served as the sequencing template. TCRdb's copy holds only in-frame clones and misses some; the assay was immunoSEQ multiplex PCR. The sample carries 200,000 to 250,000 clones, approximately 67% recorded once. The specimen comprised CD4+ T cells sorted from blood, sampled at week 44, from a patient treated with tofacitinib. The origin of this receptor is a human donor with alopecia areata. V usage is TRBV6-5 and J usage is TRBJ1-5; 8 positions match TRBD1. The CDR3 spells CASRADRGGNQPQHF. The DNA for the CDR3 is TGTGCCAGCAGGGCCGACAGGGGAGGCAATCAGCCCCAGCATTTT.